These T cell receptor beta chains were read from a single sample in a study of blood T cell repertoires in COVID-19. Assay used: immunoSEQ multiplex PCR; TCRdb lists only in-frame clones, some missing. The table includes 30,000 to 40,000 clones, around 92% detected once. The material sequenced was peripheral blood. These receptors were collected from a woman older than 75 with acute or convalescent COVID-19. Each CDR3 is given with its conserved first and last residue. The D gene is left open where the match is weak. A clone size is listed for some rows: how often the clone was seen (once, few, many), or a class if it is expanded.

CDR3 DNA	CDR3 protein	J gene	D gene	clone size	V gene
TGTGCCAGCAGTTACACAGGCGGGGGAAGGGAGACCCAGTACTTC	CASSYTGGGRETQYF	TRBJ2-5	TRBD2	.	TRBV6-5
TGTGCCAGCAGCTGGGGACAGGGCGGTCAGCCCCAGCATTTT	CASSWGQGGQPQHF	TRBJ1-5	TRBD1	.	TRBV5-5
TGTGCCAGCAGGAACAGGGGACCGCAGGATACGCAGTATTTT	CASRNRGPQDTQYF	TRBJ2-3	TRBD1	.	TRBV6-5
TGTGCCAGCAGCTTAGCCTCAGCTCGGAGGAATTACAATGAGCAGTTCTTC	CASSLASARRNYNEQFF	TRBJ2-1	.	.	TRBV7-9
TGTGCCAGCAGCCCGCCAGGGGGCGTAATTGGCTACACCTTC	CASSPPGGVIGYTF	TRBJ1-2	TRBD1	.	TRBV5-4
TGTGCCAGCAATACCGGGACAGCACAGTATACGCAGTATTTT	CASNTGTAQYTQYF	TRBJ2-3	TRBD1	.	TRBV2
TGTGCCAGCAGCCGACAGGAGAGGGAGACCCAGTACTTC	CASSRQERETQYF	TRBJ2-5	.	once	TRBV12-3/TRBV12-4
TGTGCCAGCAGTCCAGGGGCCCGGGGGGAGTTCTTC	CASSPGARGEFF	TRBJ2-1	.	.	TRBV6-6
TGTGCCAGCAGCTTCGAACAGGGGGACAACGCTGAAGCTTTCTTT	CASSFEQGDNAEAFF	TRBJ1-1	TRBD1	.	TRBV7-6
TGTGCCAGCAGCGTAGCTACTGTAAACACCATATATTTT	CASSVATVNTIYF	TRBJ1-3	.	.	TRBV9
TGTGCCAGCAGCCGGGATCTGGGACAGGGGTGGACCGGGGAGCTGTTTTTT	CASSRDLGQGWTGELFF	TRBJ2-2	TRBD1	.	TRBV11-2
TGTGCCAGCGGCCGACAGGGGGATGGAAACACCATATATTTT	CASGRQGDGNTIYF	TRBJ1-3	TRBD1	.	TRBV6-6
TGCAGCGTTTTAGGGGGTCGGAACACTGAAGCTTTCTTT	CSVLGGRNTEAFF	TRBJ1-1	.	.	TRBV29-1
TGTGCCAGCTCAAGGGGCGGGAACACTGAAGCTTTCTTT	CASSRGGNTEAFF	TRBJ1-1	.	.	TRBV18
TGCAGCGTTGGACAGGGTTTGAACACTGAAGCTTTCTTT	CSVGQGLNTEAFF	TRBJ1-1	TRBD1	.	TRBV29-1
TGCGCCAGCAGCTACACAGGGGCCGAAAGTTACGAGCAGTACTTC	CASSYTGAESYEQYF	TRBJ2-7	TRBD1	once	TRBV5-1
TGTGCCAGCAGCTTAGAAACCGGCACCGGGGAGCTGTTTTTT	CASSLETGTGELFF	TRBJ2-2	.	.	TRBV7-2
TGCGCCAGCAGCTTGGCTTCAGGGGATGGCTACACCTTC	CASSLASGDGYTF	TRBJ1-2	.	.	TRBV5-1
TGCGCCAGCAGCCAAGATAGCGTCAGCGAGGCGACCCTCTCCTCCTACGAGCAGTACTTC	CASSQDSVSEATLSSYEQYF	TRBJ2-7	.	.	TRBV4-1
TGTGCCAGCAGCTTAGGCGGGACAGGGGGCCTTGGGGCCAACGTCCTGACTTTC	CASSLGGTGGLGANVLTF	TRBJ2-6	TRBD1	.	TRBV7-2
TGTGCCAGCACTTGGGAGCGAACTAATGAAAAACTGTTTTTT	CASTWERTNEKLFF	TRBJ1-4	.	.	TRBV2
TGTGCCAGCAGACGACTAGCCAGTGCCTACGAGCAGTACTTC	CASRRLASAYEQYF	TRBJ2-7	TRBD2	.	TRBV11-2
TGTGCCAGCAGTGAAAGGACAGGGGGTCAGCCCCAGCATTTT	CASSERTGGQPQHF	TRBJ1-5	TRBD1	.	TRBV6-1
TGTGCCAGCAGCTTGAGGGGGCATGAAACTGAAGCTTTCTTT	CASSLRGHETEAFF	TRBJ1-1	TRBD1	.	TRBV5-8
TGTGCCAGTAGTAAGGGCAGGGTTGGGAACACTGAAGCTTTCTTT	CASSKGRVGNTEAFF	TRBJ1-1	.	.	TRBV19
TGCGCCAGCAGCCAAACAGGGTTTACAGATACGCAGTATTTT	CASSQTGFTDTQYF	TRBJ2-3	.	.	TRBV4-1
TGCAGTGCTAGTAGGACTAGCGGAACCTACGAGCAGTACTTC	CSASRTSGTYEQYF	TRBJ2-7	TRBD2	.	TRBV20-1
TGTGCCAGCGTCCGACTAGCGGGGTGGGAGACCCAGTACTTC	CASVRLAGWETQYF	TRBJ2-5	TRBD2	.	TRBV2
TGCGCCAGCAGCTTACAGGGGTTCACTGAAGCTTTCTTT	CASSLQGFTEAFF	TRBJ1-1	TRBD1	.	TRBV5-1
TGCAGCGACACCGGGGGGGCAGGAGAGACCCAGTACTTC	CSDTGGAGETQYF	TRBJ2-5	TRBD2	.	TRBV29-1
TGTGCCAGCTCACAGGGACAGGTCGCGACTAATGAAAAACTGTTTTTT	CASSQGQVATNEKLFF	TRBJ1-4	TRBD1	.	TRBV18
TGTGCCAGTAGGTTCGCGGGGAGCTCCTACAATGAGCAGTTCTTC	CASRFAGSSYNEQFF	TRBJ2-1	.	.	TRBV19
TGTGCCAGCAGTGGACAGGTTGGGACCGGGGGCTACACCTTC	CASSGQVGTGGYTF	TRBJ1-2	.	.	TRBV25-1